The 32 T cell receptor beta chains listed next were all sequenced from one sample in a study of cytomegalovirus exposure and HLA in healthy donors. The primer mix had 60 Vbeta and 13 Jbeta primers. Here immunoSEQ multiplex PCR was the method, and the copy in TCRdb shows in-frame clones only, minus some. The data contain over 200,000 clones, just under 70% of them singletons. Input material: PBMCs. The receptors stem from a man aged 35 to 55 in good health and CMV-seropositive.

The chain employs TRBV2 and TRBJ1-2, with 7 bases matching TRBD1. The CDR3 covers 16 residues. The ends lost 6 bases at V and 0 bases at J; junction bases unmatched: 10. Germline lookup yields CDR1 SNHLY and CDR2 FYNNEI. CDR3 in DNA: TGTGCCAGCAGACCACTAACCGGGACAGCTAACTATGGCTACACCTTC. Amino acid sequence: CASRPLTGTANYGYTF.

Details on this clone: One end of the junction does not line up with germline, which may come from a read error. The DNA of the CDR3 is TGTTCCAGCAGCTTTAGAGGAGCGACAGGTAATAGCAATCAGCCCCAGCATTTT. It yields the protein CSSSFRGATGNSNQPQHF. This chain uses TRBV7-9 with TRBJ1-5; perhaps TRBD1 as D (6 bases). The CDR3 is 18 amino acids. Germline CDR1 reads SEHNR; CDR2 reads FQNEAQ (reference sequence).

The CDR3 nucleotides are TGTGCCAGCAGCTCCCCCACACAAGAGACCCAGTACTTC. It specifies CASSSPTQETQYF. J is TRBJ2-5 and V is TRBV7-9, with no clear D. The germline V and J ends were trimmed by 4 bases and 2 bases, with 8 bases remaining between them. The CDR3 runs to 13 residues. From germline, CDR1 is SEHNR and CDR2 FQNEAQ (reference sequence).

CDR3 residues: CASSQQQGDGEAFF. The CDR3 DNA is TGTGCCAGCTCACAGCAACAGGGGGATGGGGAAGCTTTCTTT. The rearrangement uses TRBV18 and TRBJ1-1; 8 nucleotides align to TRBD1. The V gene end was trimmed by 4 bases and the J gene end by 8 bases; junction bases not matched to a gene: 9. The germline V gene encodes CDR1 KGHSH and CDR2 LQKENI. There are 14 residues in the CDR3.

V usage is TRBV7-9 and J usage is TRBJ2-3, with a weak D call TRBD2 (6 bases). V lost 5 bases and J 2 bases, leaving 17 bases between the germline ends. The germline V gene encodes CDR1 SEHNR and CDR2 FQNEAQ (reference sequence). This CDR3 has 16 residues. The CDR3 DNA is TGTGCCAGCAGCGACCGGGACTCCGTCAACACAGATACGCAGTATTTT. Protein sequence: CASSDRDSVNTDTQYF.

This clone turned up a few times. The gene calls are TRBV13 and TRBJ1-1, with D unresolved. CDR3 size: 14 residues. Looked up from germline, CDR1 is PRHDT and CDR2 is FYEKMQ (reference sequence). V was pared by 0 bases and J by 8 bases, with 13 bases between. The CDR3 loop is CASSLGQNLPEAFF. The CDR3 nucleotides read TGTGCCAGCAGCTTAGGACAGAACTTACCCGAAGCTTTCTTT.

This sequence joins TRBV27 and TRBJ1-6; D ambiguous. V lost 6 bases and J lost 6, with 15 bases in between. Germline CDR1 is MNHEY and CDR2 is SMNVEV (reference sequence). The CDR3 is 15 amino acids. The CDR3 sequence: CASSPAGQINSPLHF. The CDR3 coding sequence is TGTGCCAGCAGCCCGGCAGGTCAAATTAATTCACCCCTCCACTTT.

The V call is TRBV4-1, the J call TRBJ1-1; a possible D gene is TRBD1 (5 bases). V gave up 0 bases and J gave up 5 bases, with 10 bases separating them. The germline gives CDR1 MGHRA, CDR2 YSYEKL. The CDR3 is 14 amino acids. The CDR3 spells CASSQEREGTEAFF. CDR3 nucleotides: TGCGCCAGCAGCCAAGAAAGGGAGGGGACTGAAGCTTTCTTT.

The chain is built from TRBV6-5 and TRBJ1-4; D unresolved. The germline gives CDR1 MNHEY, CDR2 SVGAGI. The CDR3 runs to 15 residues. Deletions cut 2 bases from V and 4 bases from J, with 11 bases between. CDR3 nucleotides: TGTGCCAGCAGTTACACAGCGGACCTTAATGAAAAACTGTTTTTT. It translates to CASSYTADLNEKLFF.

Only a few counts were recorded for this clone. The chain carries TRBV4-1 and TRBJ1-1; no clear D gene. V dropped 1 base and J dropped 1 base, with 4 bases sitting between them. CDR3 size: 13 residues. Germline V gene sequence: CDR1 MGHRA, CDR2 YSYEKL. The CDR3 loop is CASSQAGNTEAFF. The CDR3 bases are TGCGCCAGCAGCCAAGCAGGGAACACTGAAGCTTTCTTT.

This clone has just a few counts. The gene calls are TRBV11-3 and TRBJ2-3, with a weak D call TRBD1 (6 bases). CDR1 and CDR2 from the germline V gene are SGHNT and YENEEA. V lost 5 bases and J 3 bases, leaving 18 bases between the germline ends. The CDR3 is made up of 16 amino acids. CDR3 residues: CASSRHTTGLTDTQYF. The DNA for the CDR3 is TGTGCCAGCAGCCGTCATACTACAGGGCTAACAGATACGCAGTATTTT.

CDR3 region: CASSKTGETQYF. CDR3 nucleotides: TGTGCCAGCAGCAAAACCGGGGAGACCCAGTACTTC. J is TRBJ2-5 and V is TRBV21-1; TRBD2 reflects the table's D call only, with no check against the DNA. TRBV21-1 is recorded as a pseudogene. This CDR3 has 12 amino acids.

This clone was detected a few times. The genes are TRBV7-2 and TRBJ2-7; 8 bases map to TRBD1. The ends lost 5 bases at V and 9 bases at J; junction bases unmatched: 15. The CDR3 extends over 15 amino acids. Per the germline V gene, CDR1 is SGHTA and CDR2 is FQGNSA. CDR3 DNA sequence: TGTGCCAGCAGCCTCCGGGACAGGAGCCCCGGTGGGCAGTACTTC. It specifies CASSLRDRSPGGQYF.

This chain connects TRBV4-3 to TRBJ1-5; 9 positions match TRBD1. The ends lost 0 bases at V and 6 bases at J; junction bases unmatched: 3. CDR1 is LGHNA, CDR2 YSLEER, per germline. The CDR3 extends over 15 amino acids. The CDR3, as DNA: TGCGCCAGCAGCCAAGAAGCGGGACAGGGTCAGCCCCAGCATTTT. As protein: CASSQEAGQGQPQHF.

The chain recombines TRBV29-1 with TRBJ1-1, with D possibly being TRBD1 (6 bases). The CDR3 contains 13 residues. Between the trimmed V and J ends, which lost 4 bases and 1 base, there was a span of 10 bases. The germline V gene has CDR1 SQVTM and CDR2 ANQGSEA. CDR3 nucleotides: TGCAGCGTTGCCCCACAGGGGAACACTGAAGCTTTCTTT. Translated: CSVAPQGNTEAFF. Variable domain in full (rest from reference TRBV29-1 and TRBJ1-1): SAVISQKPSRDICQRGTSLTIQCQVDSQVTMMFWYRQQPGQSLTLIATANQGSEATYESGFVIDKFPISRPNLTFSTLTVSNMSPEDSSIYLCSVAPQGNTEAFFGQGTRLTVV.

The chain employs TRBV7-2 and TRBJ2-5; 8 bases fit TRBD1. Germline-derived CDR1 and CDR2 are SGHTA and FQGNSA. With 6 bases clipped from V and 3 bases from J, the junction kept 15 bases outside the gene matches. The CDR3 spans 17 residues. In DNA form, the CDR3 reads TGTGCCAGCAGTCCCCGAGGAGGCAGGGGGCCAAAAGAGACCCAGTACTTC. This encodes CASSPRGGRGPKETQYF.

The chain employs TRBV7-2 and TRBJ2-7, with D possibly TRBD1 on 6 matching bases. The ends were cut back, 4 bases at V and 6 bases at J, with 13 bases in the middle. Germline CDR1 and CDR2: SGHTA and FQGNSA. The length of the CDR3 is 13 residues. CDR3 sequence reads: CASSSQGISEQYF. The CDR3 DNA follows: TGTGCCAGCAGCTCACAGGGAATCTCCGAGCAGTACTTC.

The J gene is TRBJ1-2, the V gene TRBV5-6, with 7 nucleotides matching TRBD1. The junction had 10 bases not matched to a gene; V was cut back by 4 bases and J by 7 bases. The CDR3 has 14 residues. The germline V gene has CDR1 SGHDT and CDR2 YYEEEE. CDR3 residues: CASSRRGSGGGYTF. In DNA, the CDR3 is TGTGCCAGCAGCAGAAGGGGGTCAGGGGGTGGCTACACCTTC.

This sequence joins TRBV4-1 and TRBJ2-1; 10 positions match TRBD2. The V gene's germline CDR1 is MGHRA and CDR2 YSYEKL. The V segment lost 0 bases and the J segment 6 bases; nucleotides outside the gene matches: 5. This CDR3 has 16 amino acids. This CDR3 reads CASSQEALAGGNEQFF. DNA for the CDR3: TGCGCCAGCAGCCAAGAAGCATTAGCGGGGGGCAATGAGCAGTTCTTC.

This chain joins TRBV29-1 and TRBJ2-3; 12 bases align to TRBD2. The length of the CDR3 is 14 residues. Trimming at V came to 7 bases and at J to 5 bases, leaving 7 bases not matched to a gene. Germline V gene sequence: CDR1 SQVTM, CDR2 ANQGSEA. The CDR3 bases are TGCAGCGCCCTGACTAGCGGGGGAGGAGATACGCAGTATTTT. It translates to CSALTSGGGDTQYF.

This chain connects TRBV6-5 to TRBJ2-7, with TRBD2 as a possible D gene (5 bases). CDR1 is MNHEY and CDR2 is SVGAGI in the germline V gene. The germline V and J ends were trimmed by 4 bases and 0 bases, with 10 bases remaining between them. The CDR3 totals 14 residues. Here the CDR3 reads CASSSWTGSYEQYF. The CDR3 coding sequence is TGTGCCAGCAGTTCGTGGACTGGCTCCTACGAGCAGTACTTC.

The count of this clone is one. The CDR3 loop reads CASSEWSGMGNTIYF. In DNA, the CDR3 is TGTGCCAGCAGTGAGTGGTCAGGGATGGGAAACACCATATATTTT. The V and J genes are TRBV6-1 and TRBJ1-3, with D perhaps TRBD1 (5 bases). Per germline, CDR1 MNHNS and CDR2 SASEGT. The CDR3 is 15 residues long. The germline V and J ends were trimmed by 3 bases and 4 bases, with 13 bases remaining between them.

With respect to this clone: The junction and the germline gene differ at one end; a read error may be behind it. Other DNA variants within this sample encode the same CDR3. Here the CDR3 DNA reads TGTGCCAGCAGTGAAATGACAGGGGTGAATGGCTATACCTTC. Translating gives CASSEMTGVNGYTF. V is TRBV6-1 and J is TRBJ1-2; 8 bases are a match to TRBD1. Germline CDR1 MNHNS, CDR2 SASEGT. The CDR3 is made up of 14 amino acids.

This clone was seen only once. DNA of the CDR3: TGCGCCAGCAGCCCCGGGGGGGGCCGACCGGGGACAGATACGCAGTATTTT. It specifies CASSPGGGRPGTDTQYF. V usage is TRBV5-1 and J usage is TRBJ2-3; 8 bases are a match to TRBD2. V dropped 4 bases and J dropped 3; count of bases not matched to a gene: 13. This CDR3 has 17 residues. Germline V CDR1 and CDR2: SGHRS, YFSETQ.

CDR3 residues: CASSQPGLAGGSNEQFF. CDR3 bases: TGTGCCAGCAGCCAGCCGGGACTAGCGGGGGGTAGCAATGAGCAGTTCTTC. This chain uses TRBV4-2 with TRBJ2-1; 15 nucleotides align to TRBD2. The J segment lost 6 bases and the V segment lost 3 bases, leaving 6 bases of the junction unmatched. In germline, CDR1 is LGHNA, CDR2 YNFKEQ. CDR3 length: 17 residues.

The chain employs TRBV28 and TRBJ1-2; TRBD1 might be the D (5 bases). V shed 7 bases and J shed 2 bases, with 20 bases lying between them. The CDR3 has 16 residues. Germline CDR1 is MDHEN and CDR2 is SYDVKM. CDR3 nucleotides: TGTGCCAGCACCGTAATGGGGCCGAACAGAAACTATGGCTACACCTTC. Its translation: CASTVMGPNRNYGYTF.

This clone was seen more than once but under ten times. The J gene is TRBJ2-2, the V gene TRBV9; D unresolved. In germline, CDR1 is SGDLS, CDR2 YYNGEE. The CDR3 runs to 20 residues. V was trimmed by 0 bases and J by 1 base, leaving 22 bases between them. DNA of the CDR3: TGTGCCAGCAGCGTAGGCAGAGGTTTTGGAATTAGAGAGAACACCGGGGAGCTGTTTTTT. Its protein product is CASSVGRGFGIRENTGELFF.

This chain connects TRBV5-4 to TRBJ2-1; 12 positions agree with TRBD2. The CDR3 contains 14 residues. J gave up 5 bases and V 7 bases, and 4 bases lay outside the gene matches. Looked up from germline, CDR1 is SGHNT and CDR2 is YYREEE (reference sequence). The CDR3, as DNA: TGTGCCAGCCGGACTAGCGGGGCAGACAATGAGCAGTTCTTC. This gives the protein CASRTSGADNEQFF.

This clone was picked up one time. V is TRBV9 and J is TRBJ2-7, with 11 bases fitting TRBD1. The CDR3 runs 15 residues. The trim removed 0 bases at V and 5 bases at J, leaving 4 bases unmatched. Germline CDR1 and CDR2: SGDLS and YYNGEE. The DNA of the CDR3 is TGTGCCAGCAGCGTAGCCTGGACAGGGGGCGACGAGCAGTACTTC. Amino acids: CASSVAWTGGDEQYF.

This clone has more than one count but fewer than ten. The rearrangement links TRBV5-4 to TRBJ2-1, with 11 bases aligning to TRBD2. The CDR3 runs to 14 residues. Germline V gives CDR1 SGHNT, CDR2 YYREEE (reference sequence). V lost 5 bases, J lost 4 bases, and 2 bases stayed unmatched. CDR3 nucleotide sequence: TGTGCCAGCAGTCCTAGCGGGGGGTACAATGAGCAGTTCTTC. Its protein product is CASSPSGGYNEQFF. The whole variable domain, remainder taken from reference TRBV5-4 and TRBJ2-1, is ETGVTQSPTHLIKTRGQQVTLRCSSQSGHNTVSWYQQALGQGPQFIFQYYREEENGRGNFPPRFSGLQFPNYSSELNVNALELDDSALYLCASSPSGGYNEQFFGPGTRLTVL.

Only one count was recorded for this clone. V is TRBV27 and J is TRBJ2-1, with TRBD2 matching 10 bases. The V segment lost 5 bases and the J segment 0 bases; nucleotides outside the gene matches: 1. Germline CDR1 reads MNHEY; CDR2 reads SMNVEV (reference sequence). This CDR3 comprises 15 residues. As DNA, the CDR3 is TGTGCCAGCAGTCCTAGCGGGAGCTCCTACAATGAGCAGTTCTTC. This translates into CASSPSGSSYNEQFF.

The genes are TRBV2 and TRBJ2-3, with TRBD1 matching 9 bases. The CDR3 is made up of 15 amino acids. J lost 2 bases, V lost 8 bases, and 8 bases had no gene match. The germline CDR1 and CDR2 sequences are SNHLY and FYNNEI. The CDR3 nucleotides are TGTGCCAGCTATGGCCGGGACAGGGACACAGATACGCAGTATTTT. This encodes CASYGRDRDTDTQYF. Using reference TRBV2 and TRBJ2-3 for the parts outside the CDR3, the full variable domain is EPEVTQTPSHQVTQMGQEVILRCVPISNHLYFYWYRQILGQKVEFLVSFYNNEISEKSEIFDDQFSVERPDGSNFTLKIRSTKLEDSAMYFCASYGRDRDTDTQYFGPGTRLTVL.